Presented here are 26 T cell receptor beta chains from one specimen sequenced in a study of regulatory T cells in long-lasting Graves disease (dated by TCRdb to the early 2020s). Library creation used multiplex PCR. Sequencing was performed on an Illumina HiSeq 4000. CDR3 regions were amplified by Arm-PCR with iRepertoire HTBI primers to construct TCR beta libraries. TCRdb reprocessing: public reads trimmed at Q25 with fastp, clones called with MiXCR, in-frame beta chains kept. Each CDR3 protein gets just one entry, which takes the most common genes and DNA from the rows behind it. A total of a few hundred thousand distinct CDR3 sequences appear in this sample, approximately 15% of them only once. Of the sample, under 9% falls within the top ten clones. The sample's time point label is to be understood as: newly diagnosed GD, antithyroid drugs for less than 3 months. RNA was extracted from PBMCs in TRIzol for both TCR sequencing and RNA sequencing.

A further study also used this sample, focusing on T cells in Graves' hyperthyroidism and ophthalmopathy.

Sequencing used peripheral blood mononuclear cells (PBMCs), obtained at new diagnosis, from a patient treated with antithyroid drugs. These receptors were obtained from a woman in her thirties or forties with Graves disease. Donor details come from another sample of the same person, matched by shared clones.

As for this clonotype: A much more abundant neighbour one base away suggests this may be a read error. The chain uses TRBV2 and TRBJ1-4; 11 bases are a match to TRBD1. This CDR3 contains 14 residues. The J segment lost 10 bases and the V segment lost 7 bases, leaving 8 bases of the junction unmatched. Per germline, CDR1 SNHLY and CDR2 FYNNEI. The CDR3 coding sequence is TGTGCCAGCATTGCGGGACAGGGGGAACCAAAACTGTTTTTT. Translating it yields CASIAGQGEPKLFF. The full variable domain, with the rest looked up from reference TRBV2 and TRBJ1-4, is EPEVTQTPSHQVTQMGQEVILRCVPISNHLYFYWYRQILGQKVEFLVSFYNNEISEKSEIFDDQFSVERPDGSNFTLKIRSTKLEDSAMYFCASIAGQGEPKLFFGSGTQLSVL.

This clonotype was seen once. A far larger clone is just one base off, so this is likely a read error. V and J are TRBV11-3 and TRBJ1-2, with D hard to call. Trimming shortened V by 6 bases and J by 2 bases, and 10 bases separated the two germline ends. The germline CDR1 and CDR2 sequences are SGHNT and YENEEA. There are 13 residues in the CDR3. The CDR3 nucleotides are TGTGCCAGCAGTGAAGACACGAACTATGGCTACACCTTC. It encodes CASSEDTNYGYTF.

Turning to this clonotype: Given a much more abundant clone one base away, this may be a read error. Without the conserved terminal phenylalanine or tryptophan, this CDR3 likely stems from a read error. The chain links TRBV11-2 to TRBJ2-1; 8 bases match TRBD1. The J call may not be correct, given that the DNA end is closer to TRBJ2-5. Germline lookup yields CDR1 SGHAT and CDR2 FQNNGV. The CDR3 contains 14 residues. The CDR3 DNA reads TGTGCCAGCAGCTCCCGGACAGGGAGGCCCCACCAGTACCTC. This sequence encodes CASSSRTGRPHQYL.

The table lists this clonotype with many counts. J is TRBJ1-2 and V is TRBV12-3 or TRBV12-4; D call uncertain. This CDR3 spans 13 amino acids. V lost 3 bases and J 5 bases, leaving 10 bases between the germline ends. CDR3 nucleotides: TGTGCCAGCAGTTTTCTTACCGTGTATGGCTACACCTTC. Amino acid sequence: CASSFLTVYGYTF.

The chain recombines TRBV18 with TRBJ2-1; a possible D gene is TRBD2 (6 bases). Trimming removed 5 bases at V and 4 bases at J, with 12 bases between. Germline V gene sequence: CDR1 KGHSH, CDR2 LQKENI. The CDR3 length is 14 residues. This CDR3 reads CASSTRDSYNEQFF. The CDR3 coding sequence is TGTGCCAGCTCAACCCGGGACTCTTACAATGAGCAGTTCTTC. Together with reference TRBV18 and TRBJ2-1, the CDR3 gives the full variable domain: NAGVMQNPRHLVRRRGQEARLRCSPMKGHSHVYWYRQLPEEGLKFMVYLQKENIIDESGMPKERFSAEFPKEGPSILRIQQVVRGDSAAYFCASSTRDSYNEQFFGPGTRLTVL.

The rearrangement joins TRBV5-6 to TRBJ2-3, with 10 bases lining up with TRBD2. The germline CDR1 and CDR2 sequences are SGHDT and YYEEEE. The CDR3 spans 17 residues. Germline trimming cut 4 bases from V and 1 base from J; bases unmatched to any gene: 9. In DNA form, the CDR3 reads TGTGCCAGCAGCACACCAGAGGGACTAGCGCGCACAGATACGCAGTATTTT. This encodes CASSTPEGLARTDTQYF.

This clonotype was counted at least ten times. This chain uses TRBV30 with TRBJ2-7; maybe TRBD1 (6 bases). Germline-derived CDR1 and CDR2 are GTSNPN and SVGIG (reference sequence). There are 15 residues in the CDR3. V was pared by 2 bases and J by 1 base, with 15 bases between. The CDR3 region is CAWSKPGRGSYEQYF. CDR3 DNA: TGTGCCTGGAGTAAGCCAGGCAGGGGTTCCTACGAGCAGTACTTC.

This clonotype was seen ten or more times. The chain couples TRBV10-1 to TRBJ2-5; D is perhaps TRBD1 or TRBD2 (6 bases each). In germline, CDR1 is WNHNN, CDR2 SYGVQD (reference sequence). V shed 0 bases and J shed 0 bases, with 14 bases lying between them. This CDR3 spans 17 amino acids. The CDR3 region is CASSESRGDSYQETQYF. CDR3 nucleotides: TGCGCCAGCAGTGAGTCGAGGGGGGACTCGTACCAAGAGACCCAGTACTTC.

At least ten counts were recorded for this clonotype. This chain uses TRBV11-2 with TRBJ1-4, with TRBD1 matching over 11 bases. Germline V CDR1 and CDR2: SGHAT, FQNNGV. The CDR3 has 14 amino acids. Trimming took 5 bases from V and 6 from J; bases not matched to a gene: 2. The CDR3 DNA is TGTGCCAGCAGCCCGGGACAGGGGGATGAAAAACTGTTTTTT. Translation gives CASSPGQGDEKLFF.

This clonotype has a count of ten or more. V is TRBV11-2 and J is TRBJ2-7; D possibly corresponds to TRBD1 (6 bases). Germline V lookup: CDR1 SGHAT, CDR2 FQNNGV. V lost 2 bases to trimming and J lost 7 bases, with 18 bases between them. The CDR3 runs 15 residues. The CDR3 protein is CASSLLRGRGGEQYF. Written as DNA, the CDR3 is TGTGCCAGCAGCTTACTGAGGGGAAGAGGGGGTGAGCAGTACTTC.

Ten or more counts support this clonotype. The V and J genes are TRBV28 and TRBJ2-7, with no clear D. The CDR3 covers 14 residues. V dropped 3 bases and J dropped 3 bases, with 12 bases sitting between them. Germline V CDR1 and CDR2: MDHEN, SYDVKM. CDR3 bases: TGTGCCAGCAGTTTCGAAGGTACAAACTACGAGCAGTACTTC. It is translated as CASSFEGTNYEQYF.

The chain is built from TRBV7-2 and TRBJ1-5, with D perhaps matching TRBD1 (5 bases). This CDR3 contains 16 residues. Germline CDR1 is SGHTA and CDR2 is FQGNSA. With 1 base removed from V and 0 bases from J, the gap between germline ends came to 10 bases. The CDR3 DNA is TGTGCCAGCAGCTTAGACGGGACCGATAGCAATCAGCCCCAGCATTTT. It yields the protein CASSLDGTDSNQPQHF.

This clonotype was observed many times. This chain connects TRBV7-2 to TRBJ1-6; unclear D gene. The CDR3 sequence is 12 residues long. The V gene's germline CDR1 is SGHTA and CDR2 FQGNSA. The V gene lost 7 bases and the J gene lost 9 bases, with 10 bases spanning the gap. The DNA of the CDR3 is TGTGCCAGCACCAATCCAGGTTCACCCCTCCACTTT. Amino acids: CASTNPGSPLHF.

The gene calls are TRBV12-3 or TRBV12-4 and TRBJ2-5, with D perhaps matching TRBD1 (5 bases). CDR3 length: 14 amino acids. V was shortened by 6 bases and J by 0 bases, with 11 bases between the two germline ends. DNA for the CDR3: TGTGCCAGCAGCACCAGGACAAACCAAGAGACCCAGTACTTC. As protein: CASSTRTNQETQYF.

As concerns this clonotype: A much more abundant neighbour one base away suggests this may be a read error. This sequence joins TRBV25-1 and TRBJ2-7; D might be TRBD1 (7 bases). CDR1 MGHDK and CDR2 SYGVNS come from the germline V gene. This CDR3 is 12 amino acids long. V was shortened by 8 bases and J by 1 base, with 9 bases between the two germline ends. This chain's CDR3 is CASAGQSYEQYF. In nucleotides, the CDR3 is TGTGCCAGCGCGGGACAGTCCTACGAGCAGTACTTC.

Many counts were recorded for this clonotype. The chain has TRBV3-1 and TRBJ2-5, with 7 bases aligning to TRBD2. The germline CDR1 and CDR2 sequences are LGHDT and YNNKEL (reference sequence). Trimming took 3 bases from V and 4 from J; bases not matched to a gene: 11. This CDR3 has 16 amino acids. The CDR3 is CASSQTPAGVGETQYF. The CDR3 nucleotides are TGTGCCAGCAGCCAGACCCCGGCGGGAGTGGGAGAGACCCAGTACTTC.

This clonotype was counted many times. CDR3 sequence reads: CASSWSGAGTNEQFF. For the CDR3, the DNA is TGTGCCAGCAGCTGGTCAGGGGCAGGTACAAATGAGCAGTTCTTC. The chain has TRBV7-3 and TRBJ2-5; D might be TRBD1 (6 bases). Gene TRBJ2-1 matches the end of the DNA better, so the J call may be wrong. Germline CDR1 is SGHTA and CDR2 is FQGTGA. The CDR3 is made up of 15 amino acids.

The CDR3 loop is CASSMKVGTLYNSPLHF. The DNA for the CDR3 is TGTGCCAGCAGCATGAAAGTCGGGACCCTATATAATTCACCCCTCCACTTT. The chain has TRBV7-9 and TRBJ1-6; D perhaps matches TRBD1 (5 bases). V shed 5 bases and J shed 4 bases, with 18 bases lying between them. The V gene's germline CDR1 is SEHNR and CDR2 FQNEAQ (reference sequence). The CDR3 totals 17 residues.

In regard to this clonotype: A much larger clone lies one base from this, so it may be a read error. J is TRBJ1-2 and V is TRBV7-9; tentatively, D is TRBD1 (5 bases). The germline CDR1 and CDR2 sequences are SEHNR and FQNEAQ (reference sequence). Trimming took off 1 base at V and 8 bases at J, with 14 bases between the two ends. This CDR3 region has 14 residues. The CDR3 nucleotides are TGTGCCAGCAGCTTAGAGCTCCACAGGAGCGGCTACACCTTC. Translated: CASSLELHRSGYTF.

Many counts were recorded for this clonotype. V usage is TRBV19 and J usage is TRBJ1-2; D unclear. The V gene lost 5 bases and the J gene lost 8 bases, with 15 bases spanning the gap. The V gene's germline CDR1 is LNHDA and CDR2 SQIVND (reference sequence). The CDR3 sequence is 13 residues long. The CDR3: CASSEGNGRGYTF. The CDR3, as DNA: TGTGCCAGTAGTGAAGGGAATGGGAGAGGCTACACCTTC.

The table lists this clonotype with many counts. The CDR3 is CASSLFTGKGIPYNEQFF. In DNA form, the CDR3 reads TGCGCCAGCAGCTTGTTTACAGGGAAAGGCATCCCCTACAATGAGCAGTTCTTC. This chain links TRBV5-1 with TRBJ2-1; possibly TRBD1 for D (6 bases). CDR3 size: 18 residues. CDR1 and CDR2 (germline): SGHRS, YFSETQ. V was clipped by 1 base and J by 2 bases, with 19 bases between them.

The sample holds many counts of this clonotype. The chain uses TRBV6-1 and TRBJ1-2; D unresolved. CDR1 MNHNS and CDR2 SASEGT come from the germline V gene. V lost 6 bases and J 0 bases, leaving 20 bases between the germline ends. This CDR3 contains 17 residues. The CDR3 DNA sequence: TGTGCCAGCAGGGGAGGCAGAGGAGATTCAGCTAACTATGGCTACACCTTC. Its protein product is CASRGGRGDSANYGYTF.

This clonotype has a count of ten or more. The CDR3: CASSSGTFYGYTF. The CDR3 region has the DNA TGTGCCAGCAGTTCCGGGACCTTCTATGGCTACACCTTC. V is TRBV6-5 and J is TRBJ1-2, with D perhaps TRBD1 (5 bases). Germline V gene lookup returns CDR1 MNHEY and CDR2 SVGAGI. The V end was cut by 4 bases, the J end by 4 bases, with 10 bases between. This CDR3 spans 13 amino acids.

This clonotype has ten or more counts. CDR3 sequence (DNA): TGTGCCAGCAGTGAACCCGGGACAGGGGAAGAGACCCAGTACTTC. Protein product: CASSEPGTGEETQYF. J is TRBJ2-5 and V is TRBV2, with TRBD1 matching 10 bases. Per the germline V gene, CDR1 is SNHLY and CDR2 is FYNNEI. The CDR3 runs 15 residues. V lost 2 bases to trimming and J lost 3 bases; unmatched junction nucleotides: 3.

The chain has TRBV6-2 or TRBV6-3 and TRBJ2-1, with D perhaps matching TRBD2 (5 bases). Germline loops: CDR1 MNHEY, CDR2 SVGEGT. Trimming took 6 bases from V and 0 from J, leaving 15 bases between them. The length of the CDR3 is 16 residues. The CDR3 DNA is TGTGCCAGCAGCTATTTGCAAGGAGGCTCCTACAATGAGCAGTTCTTC. It specifies CASSYLQGGSYNEQFF.

This clonotype has more than one count but fewer than ten. V gene TRBV13 combines with J gene TRBJ2-5, with 8 bases fitting TRBD2. The length of the CDR3 is 15 residues. Germline CDR1 and CDR2: PRHDT and FYEKMQ (reference sequence). J was trimmed by 2 bases and V by 4 bases; bases with no gene match: 6. The CDR3: CASSSPGTRQETQYF. The CDR3, as DNA: TGTGCCAGCAGCTCGCCCGGGACTAGGCAAGAGACCCAGTACTTC.